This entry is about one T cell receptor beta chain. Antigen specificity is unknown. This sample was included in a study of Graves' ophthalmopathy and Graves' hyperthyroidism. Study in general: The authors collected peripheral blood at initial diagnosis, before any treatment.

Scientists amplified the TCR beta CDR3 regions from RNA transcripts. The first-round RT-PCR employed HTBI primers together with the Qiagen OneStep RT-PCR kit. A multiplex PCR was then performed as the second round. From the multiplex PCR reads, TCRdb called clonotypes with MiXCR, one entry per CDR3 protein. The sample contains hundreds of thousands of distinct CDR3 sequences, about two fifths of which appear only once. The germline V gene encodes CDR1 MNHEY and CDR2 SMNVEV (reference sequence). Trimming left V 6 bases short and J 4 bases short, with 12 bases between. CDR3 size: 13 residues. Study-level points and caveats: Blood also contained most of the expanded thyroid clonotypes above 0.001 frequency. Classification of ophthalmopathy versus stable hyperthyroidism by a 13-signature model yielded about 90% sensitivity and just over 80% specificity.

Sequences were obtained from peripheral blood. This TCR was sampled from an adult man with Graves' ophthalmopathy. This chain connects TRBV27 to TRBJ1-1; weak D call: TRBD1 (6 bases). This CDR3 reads CASSYRDGTEAFF. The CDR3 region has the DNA TGTGCCAGCAGCTACAGGGACGGCACTGAAGCTTTCTTT.